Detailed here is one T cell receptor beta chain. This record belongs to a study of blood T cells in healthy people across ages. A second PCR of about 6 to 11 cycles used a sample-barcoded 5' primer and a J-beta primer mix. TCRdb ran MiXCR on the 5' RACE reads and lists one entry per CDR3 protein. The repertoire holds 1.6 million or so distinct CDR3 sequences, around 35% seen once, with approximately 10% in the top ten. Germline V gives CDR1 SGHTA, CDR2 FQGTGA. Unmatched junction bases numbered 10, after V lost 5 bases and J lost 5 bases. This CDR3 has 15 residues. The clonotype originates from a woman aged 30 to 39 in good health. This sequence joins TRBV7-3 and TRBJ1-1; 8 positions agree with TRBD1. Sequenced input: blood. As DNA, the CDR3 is TGTGCCAGCAGCAGTCAGGGGGCTGGGAAGACTGAAGCTTTCTTT. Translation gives CASSSQGAGKTEAFF.